The T cell receptor (beta chain) under discussion was sequenced for a study of early T cells in non-severe SARS-CoV-2 infection. Study conclusions and caveats: VDJdb-based matching was biased toward anti-spike CD8 responses and missed private and CD4 specificities.

This CDR3 contains 14 residues. Trimming took off 0 bases at V and 2 bases at J, with 7 bases between the two ends. CDR1 and CDR2 from the germline V gene are MNHNY and SVGAGI (reference sequence). This clonotype was found a few times. Its antigen remains unidentified. Individual cDNA molecules received unique molecular identifiers. TCRdb used MiXCR to reprocess the 5' RACE reads, holding one entry per CDR3 protein. Of approximately 81,000 distinct CDR3 sequences in the sample, under 15% were seen once. Specimen: whole blood. The gene calls are TRBV6-6 and TRBJ1-2; D is ambiguous. The source is an adult who was a healthcare worker with PCR-confirmed SARS-CoV-2 infection or an uninfected control (not recorded which). The CDR3 spells CASSYSKGNYGYTF. The CDR3 nucleotides are TGTGCCAGCAGTTACTCGAAAGGGAACTATGGCTACACCTTC.